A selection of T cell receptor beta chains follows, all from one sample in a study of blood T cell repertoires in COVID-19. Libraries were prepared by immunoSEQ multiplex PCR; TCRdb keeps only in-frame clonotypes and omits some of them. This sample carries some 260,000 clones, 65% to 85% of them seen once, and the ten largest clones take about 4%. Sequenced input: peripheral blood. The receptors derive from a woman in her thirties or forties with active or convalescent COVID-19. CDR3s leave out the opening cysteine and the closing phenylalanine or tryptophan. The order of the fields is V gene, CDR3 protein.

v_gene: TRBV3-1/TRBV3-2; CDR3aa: ASSQDGLARGTQY
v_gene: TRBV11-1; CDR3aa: ASRLDSLETQY
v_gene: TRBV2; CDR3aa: ASSTGQGNSPLH
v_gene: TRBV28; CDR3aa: ASSTPPDREKLF
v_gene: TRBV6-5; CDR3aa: ASRDQGRAGNTIY
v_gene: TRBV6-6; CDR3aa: ASSYRGNEKLF
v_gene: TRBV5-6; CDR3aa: ASSPLTREQDYGYT
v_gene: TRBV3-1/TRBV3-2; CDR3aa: ASSQETRLVEQF
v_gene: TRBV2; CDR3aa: ASSVGGRGYT
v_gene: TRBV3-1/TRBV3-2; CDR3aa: ASSPGRLNEKLF
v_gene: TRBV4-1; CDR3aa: ASSHGQGTDQPQH
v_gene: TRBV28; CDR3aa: ASSSRIQPQH
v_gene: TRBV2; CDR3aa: ASKTGKRATEAF
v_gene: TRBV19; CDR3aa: ASSTSGEGNTIY
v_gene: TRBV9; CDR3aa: ASSQHTGVETQY
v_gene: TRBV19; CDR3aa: ASSIDAGVLYNEQF
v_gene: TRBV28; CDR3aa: ASSLFNLNYGYT
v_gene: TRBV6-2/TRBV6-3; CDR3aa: ASSYPPGGVFTDGYT
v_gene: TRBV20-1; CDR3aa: SASALWNTEAF
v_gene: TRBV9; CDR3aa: ASRPGGPTESQETQY
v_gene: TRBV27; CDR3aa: ASRAGGGELF
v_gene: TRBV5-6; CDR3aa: ASSLAGRYGEKLF
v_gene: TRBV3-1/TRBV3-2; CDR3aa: ASSQARTDTQY
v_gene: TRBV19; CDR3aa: ASRSRGDQPQH
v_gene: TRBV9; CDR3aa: ASGGMGQPQH
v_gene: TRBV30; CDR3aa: AWTMTLDLNTGELF
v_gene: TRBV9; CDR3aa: ASSPRGHANTGELF
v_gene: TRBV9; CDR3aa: ASSVDGQLNSPLH
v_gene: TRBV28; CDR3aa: ASRAGGYGYT
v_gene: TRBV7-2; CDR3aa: ASSPGGWNYGYT
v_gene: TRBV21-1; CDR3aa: ASSIPGTGGLPLQNTEAF
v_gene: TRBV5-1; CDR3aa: ASSTDGQGDYGYT
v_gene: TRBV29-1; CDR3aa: SVEKGLAGDNEQF
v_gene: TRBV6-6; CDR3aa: ASRTRRGGLNEQF
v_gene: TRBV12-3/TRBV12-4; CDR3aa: ASTVQGARGYT
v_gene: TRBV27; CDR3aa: ASRYSGTGNQPQH
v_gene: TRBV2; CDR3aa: ARDRSLMNTEAF
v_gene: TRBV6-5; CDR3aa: ASSRSDNQPQH
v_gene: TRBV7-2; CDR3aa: ASSLGRTGYYGYT
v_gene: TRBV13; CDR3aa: ASSPDRSTVLT
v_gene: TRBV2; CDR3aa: ASSEKGAGAAYGYT